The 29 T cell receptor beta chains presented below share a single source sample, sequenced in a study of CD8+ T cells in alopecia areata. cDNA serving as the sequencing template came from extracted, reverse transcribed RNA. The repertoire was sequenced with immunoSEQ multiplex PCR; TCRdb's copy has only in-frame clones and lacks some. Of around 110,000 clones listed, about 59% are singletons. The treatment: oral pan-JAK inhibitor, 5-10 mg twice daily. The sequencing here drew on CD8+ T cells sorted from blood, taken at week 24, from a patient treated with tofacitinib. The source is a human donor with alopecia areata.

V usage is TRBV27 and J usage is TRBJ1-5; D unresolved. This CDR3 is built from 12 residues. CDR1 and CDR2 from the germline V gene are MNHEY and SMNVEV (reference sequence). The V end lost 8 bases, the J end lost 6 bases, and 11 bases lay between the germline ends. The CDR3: CASGVRGQPQHF. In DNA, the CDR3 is TGTGCCAGCGGGGTACGAGGTCAGCCCCAGCATTTT.

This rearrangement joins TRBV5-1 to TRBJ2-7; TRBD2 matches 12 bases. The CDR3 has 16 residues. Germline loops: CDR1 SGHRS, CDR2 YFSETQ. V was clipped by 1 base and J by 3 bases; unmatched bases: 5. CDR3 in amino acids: CASSLTSGGTDYEQYF. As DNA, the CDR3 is TGCGCCAGCAGCTTGACTAGCGGGGGGACCGACTACGAGCAGTACTTC.

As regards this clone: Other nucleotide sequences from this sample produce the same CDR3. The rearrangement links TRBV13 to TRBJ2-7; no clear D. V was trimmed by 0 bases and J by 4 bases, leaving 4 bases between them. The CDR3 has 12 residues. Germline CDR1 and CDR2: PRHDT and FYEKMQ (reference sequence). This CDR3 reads CASSLGGYEQYF. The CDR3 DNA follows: TGTGCCAGCAGCTTAGGCGGGTACGAGCAGTACTTC.

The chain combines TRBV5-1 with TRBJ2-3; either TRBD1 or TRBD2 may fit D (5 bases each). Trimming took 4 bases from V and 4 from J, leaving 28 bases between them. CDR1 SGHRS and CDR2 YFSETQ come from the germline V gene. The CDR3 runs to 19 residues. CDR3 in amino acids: CASSPDLGHKGALADTQYF. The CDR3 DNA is TGCGCCAGCAGCCCAGACCTAGGACATAAGGGAGCCCTGGCAGATACGCAGTATTTT.

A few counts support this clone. CDR3 sequence reads: CASSQDPGETQYF. CDR3 DNA sequence: TGTGCCAGCAGCCAAGATCCGGGGGAGACCCAGTACTTC. This chain uses TRBV4-2 with TRBJ2-5; possible D gene TRBD2, 5 bases. Germline V gene data show CDR1 as LGHNA and CDR2 as YNFKEQ. This CDR3 has 13 residues. Between the trimmed V and J ends, which lost 0 bases and 5 bases, there was a span of 7 bases.

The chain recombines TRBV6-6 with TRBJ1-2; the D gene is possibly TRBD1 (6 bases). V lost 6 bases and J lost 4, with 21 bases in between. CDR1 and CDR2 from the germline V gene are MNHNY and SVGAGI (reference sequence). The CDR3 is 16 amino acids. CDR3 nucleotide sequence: TGTGCCAGCAGCCACCCCGCCGACAGGCCCAGCTATGGCTACACCTTC. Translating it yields CASSHPADRPSYGYTF.

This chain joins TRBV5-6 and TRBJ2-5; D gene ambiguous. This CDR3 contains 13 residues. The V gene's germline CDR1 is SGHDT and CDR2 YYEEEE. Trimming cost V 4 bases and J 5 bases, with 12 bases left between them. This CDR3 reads CASSPLESETQYF. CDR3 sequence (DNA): TGTGCCAGCAGCCCCCTAGAAAGTGAGACCCAGTACTTC.

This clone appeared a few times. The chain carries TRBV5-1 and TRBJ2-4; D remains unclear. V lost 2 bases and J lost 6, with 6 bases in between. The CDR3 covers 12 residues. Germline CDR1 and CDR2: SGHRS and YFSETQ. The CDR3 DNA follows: TGCGCCAGCAGCTTTGGCAGAAACATTCAGTACTTC. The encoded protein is CASSFGRNIQYF.

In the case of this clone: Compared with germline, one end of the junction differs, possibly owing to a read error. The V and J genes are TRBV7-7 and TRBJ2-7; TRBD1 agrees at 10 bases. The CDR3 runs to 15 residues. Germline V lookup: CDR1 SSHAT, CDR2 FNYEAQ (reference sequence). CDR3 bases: TGTGCTAGCAGCCCCGGGACAGGGGCCTCCTACGAGCAGTACTTC. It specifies CASSPGTGASYEQYF. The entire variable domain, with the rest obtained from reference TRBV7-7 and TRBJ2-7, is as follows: GAGVSQSPRYKVTKRGQDVTLRCDPISSHATLYWYQQALGQGPEFLTYFNYEAQPDKSGLPSDRFSAERPEGSISTLTIQRTEQRDSAMYRCASSPGTGASYEQYFGPGTRLTVT.

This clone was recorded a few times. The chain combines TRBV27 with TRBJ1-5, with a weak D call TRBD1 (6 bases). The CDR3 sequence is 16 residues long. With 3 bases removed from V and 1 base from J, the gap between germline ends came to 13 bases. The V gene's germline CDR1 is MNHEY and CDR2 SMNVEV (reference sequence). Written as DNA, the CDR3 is TGTGCCAGCAGTTTCGGACAGCCGAAAAGCAATCAGCCCCAGCATTTT. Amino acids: CASSFGQPKSNQPQHF.

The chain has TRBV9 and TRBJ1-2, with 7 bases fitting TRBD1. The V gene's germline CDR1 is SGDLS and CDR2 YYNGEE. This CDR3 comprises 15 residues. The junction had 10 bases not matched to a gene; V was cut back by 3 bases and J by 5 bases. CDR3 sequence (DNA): TGTGCCAGCAGCGGAGTAGACAGGGCTAGGTATGGCTACACCTTC. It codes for CASSGVDRARYGYTF.

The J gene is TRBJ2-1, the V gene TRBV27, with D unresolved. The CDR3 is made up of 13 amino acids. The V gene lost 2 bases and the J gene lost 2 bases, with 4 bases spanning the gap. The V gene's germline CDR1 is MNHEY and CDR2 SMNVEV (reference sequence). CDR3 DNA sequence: TGTGCCAGCAGTTTAAATCCCTACAATGAGCAGTTCTTC. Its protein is CASSLNPYNEQFF.

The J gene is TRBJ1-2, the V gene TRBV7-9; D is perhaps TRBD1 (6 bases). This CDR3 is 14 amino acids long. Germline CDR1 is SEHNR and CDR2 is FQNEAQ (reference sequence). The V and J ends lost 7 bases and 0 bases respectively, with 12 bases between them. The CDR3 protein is CASIGQTTNYGYTF. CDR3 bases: TGTGCCAGCATCGGACAGACGACTAACTATGGCTACACCTTC.

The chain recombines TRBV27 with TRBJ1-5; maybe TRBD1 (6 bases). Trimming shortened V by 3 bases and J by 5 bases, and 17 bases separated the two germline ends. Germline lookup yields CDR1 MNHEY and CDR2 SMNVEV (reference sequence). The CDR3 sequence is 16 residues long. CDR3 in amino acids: CASSFGAGEVDQPQHF. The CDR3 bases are TGTGCCAGCAGTTTTGGAGCAGGGGAGGTAGATCAGCCCCAGCATTTT.

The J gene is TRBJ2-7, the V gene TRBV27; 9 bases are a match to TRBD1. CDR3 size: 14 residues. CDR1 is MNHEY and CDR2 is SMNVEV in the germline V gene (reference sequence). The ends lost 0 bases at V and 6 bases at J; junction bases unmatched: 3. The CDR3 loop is CASSLSGTGLEQYF. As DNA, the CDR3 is TGTGCCAGCAGTTTATCGGGGACAGGGCTCGAGCAGTACTTC.

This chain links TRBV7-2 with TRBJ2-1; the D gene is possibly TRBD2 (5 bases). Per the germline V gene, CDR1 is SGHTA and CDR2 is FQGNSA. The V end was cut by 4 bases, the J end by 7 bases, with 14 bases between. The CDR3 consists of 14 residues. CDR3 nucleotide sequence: TGTGCCAGCAGCTCTGTCGGATGGGAGAATGAGCAGTTCTTC. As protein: CASSSVGWENEQFF.

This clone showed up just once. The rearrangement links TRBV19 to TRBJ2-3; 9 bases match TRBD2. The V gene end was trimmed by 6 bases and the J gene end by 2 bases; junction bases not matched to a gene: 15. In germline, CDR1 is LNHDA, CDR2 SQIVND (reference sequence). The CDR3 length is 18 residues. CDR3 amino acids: CASRSTGLAGPTTDTQYF. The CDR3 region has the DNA TGTGCCAGTAGGTCCACGGGACTAGCCGGTCCAACCACAGATACGCAGTATTTT.

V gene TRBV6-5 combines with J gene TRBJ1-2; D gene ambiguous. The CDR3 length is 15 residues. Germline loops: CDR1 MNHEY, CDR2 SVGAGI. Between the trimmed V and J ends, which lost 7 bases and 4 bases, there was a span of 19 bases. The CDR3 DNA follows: TGTGCCAGCACCACCCTGGAGGGCCCTAGCTATGGCTACACCTTC. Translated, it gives CASTTLEGPSYGYTF.

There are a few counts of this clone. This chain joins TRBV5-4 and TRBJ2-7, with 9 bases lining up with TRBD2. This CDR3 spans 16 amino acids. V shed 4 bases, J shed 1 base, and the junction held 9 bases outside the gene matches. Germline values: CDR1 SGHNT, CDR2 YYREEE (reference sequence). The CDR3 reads CASSPTLAGSSYEQYF. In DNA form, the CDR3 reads TGTGCCAGCAGCCCCACTCTAGCGGGGTCTTCCTACGAGCAGTACTTC.

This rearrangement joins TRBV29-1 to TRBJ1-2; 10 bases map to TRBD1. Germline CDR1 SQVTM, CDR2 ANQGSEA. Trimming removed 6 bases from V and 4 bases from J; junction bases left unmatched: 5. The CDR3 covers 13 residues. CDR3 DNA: TGCAGCGTGCACCGGGACAGGGGCTATGGCTACACCTTC. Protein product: CSVHRDRGYGYTF.

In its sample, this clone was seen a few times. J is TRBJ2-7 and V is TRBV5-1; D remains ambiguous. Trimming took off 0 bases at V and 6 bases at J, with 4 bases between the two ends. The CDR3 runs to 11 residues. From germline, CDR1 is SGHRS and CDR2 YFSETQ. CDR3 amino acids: CASSLGAEQYF. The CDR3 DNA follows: TGCGCCAGCAGCTTGGGGGCCGAGCAGTACTTC.

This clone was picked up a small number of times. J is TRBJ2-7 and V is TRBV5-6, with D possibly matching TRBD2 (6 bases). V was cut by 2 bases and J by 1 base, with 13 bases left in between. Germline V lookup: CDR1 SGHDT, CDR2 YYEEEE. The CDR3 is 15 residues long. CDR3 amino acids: CASSLSTAGSYEQYF. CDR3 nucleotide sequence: TGTGCCAGCAGCTTATCTACCGCGGGATCCTACGAGCAGTACTTC.

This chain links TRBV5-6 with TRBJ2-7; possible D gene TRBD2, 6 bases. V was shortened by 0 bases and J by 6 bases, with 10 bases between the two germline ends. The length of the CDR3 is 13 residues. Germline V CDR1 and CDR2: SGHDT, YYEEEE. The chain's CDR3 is CASSLDQEGEQYF. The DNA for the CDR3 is TGTGCCAGCAGCTTGGATCAGGAGGGCGAGCAGTACTTC.

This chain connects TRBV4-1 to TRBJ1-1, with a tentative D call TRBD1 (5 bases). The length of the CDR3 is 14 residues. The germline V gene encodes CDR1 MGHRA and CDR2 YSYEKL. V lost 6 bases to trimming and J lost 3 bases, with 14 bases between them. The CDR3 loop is CASRGHQGDTEAFF. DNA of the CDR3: TGCGCCAGCAGGGGGCATCAGGGCGACACTGAAGCTTTCTTT.

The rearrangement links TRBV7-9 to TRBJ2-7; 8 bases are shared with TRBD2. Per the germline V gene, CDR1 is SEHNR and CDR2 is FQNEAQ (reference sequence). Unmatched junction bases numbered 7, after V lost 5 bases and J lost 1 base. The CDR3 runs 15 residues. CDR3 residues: CASSQTTSVSYEQYF. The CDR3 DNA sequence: TGTGCCAGCAGCCAAACGACTAGCGTGTCCTACGAGCAGTACTTC.

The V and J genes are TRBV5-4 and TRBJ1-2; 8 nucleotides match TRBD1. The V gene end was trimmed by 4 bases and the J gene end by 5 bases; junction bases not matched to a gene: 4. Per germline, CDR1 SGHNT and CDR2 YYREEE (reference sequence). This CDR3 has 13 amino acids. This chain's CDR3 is CASSLGTGYGYTF. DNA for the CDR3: TGTGCCAGCAGCCTCGGGACAGGTTATGGCTACACCTTC. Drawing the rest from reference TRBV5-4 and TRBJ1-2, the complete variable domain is ETGVTQSPTHLIKTRGQQVTLRCSSQSGHNTVSWYQQALGQGPQFIFQYYREEENGRGNFPPRFSGLQFPNYSSELNVNALELDDSALYLCASSLGTGYGYTFGSGTRLTVV.

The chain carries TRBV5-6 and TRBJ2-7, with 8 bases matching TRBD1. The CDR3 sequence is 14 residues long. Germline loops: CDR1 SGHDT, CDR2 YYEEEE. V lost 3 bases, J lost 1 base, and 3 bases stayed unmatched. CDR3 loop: CASSSTGESYEQYF. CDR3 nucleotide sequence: TGTGCCAGCAGCTCGACAGGGGAATCCTACGAGCAGTACTTC.

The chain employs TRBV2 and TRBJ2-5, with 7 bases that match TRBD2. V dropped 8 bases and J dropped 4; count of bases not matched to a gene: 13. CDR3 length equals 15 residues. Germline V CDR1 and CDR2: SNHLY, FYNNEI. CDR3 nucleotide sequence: TGTGCCAGCGAAGGCAGGGAGGGAGTTGGAGAGACCCAGTACTTC. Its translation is CASEGREGVGETQYF.

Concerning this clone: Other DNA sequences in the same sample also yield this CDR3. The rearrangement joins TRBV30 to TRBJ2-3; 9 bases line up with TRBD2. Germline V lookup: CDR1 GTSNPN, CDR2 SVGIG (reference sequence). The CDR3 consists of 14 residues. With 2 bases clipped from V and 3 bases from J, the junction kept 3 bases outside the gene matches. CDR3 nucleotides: TGTGCCTGGAGTCTCACTAGCGGGACAGATACGCAGTATTTT. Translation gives CAWSLTSGTDTQYF.